There are a few counts of the clone carrying this T cell receptor (beta chain). Its antigen is not known. Researchers built TCR beta libraries using quantitative 5'-RACE with molecular barcodes. From the 5' RACE reads, TCRdb called clonotypes with MiXCR, one entry per CDR3 protein. This table has some 120,000 distinct CDR3 sequences, roughly 13% appearing once. The entry originates in a study of CD8 T cells in ankylosing spondylitis. Broader study findings: Clones linked to disease were reported to show significant enrichment in matched ankylosing spondylitis synovial fluid. A TCR beta motif made of fewer than ten highly homologous variants seemed typical of ankylosing spondylitis blood.

The sequenced sample consisted of blood, either unsorted or a sorted T cell fraction (not recorded which). The sequence was obtained from a female donor with ankylosing spondylitis or in good health (not recorded which).

This CDR3 reads CASSIRQGFREQYF. The DNA for the CDR3 is TGTGCCAGCAGTATCCGACAGGGTTTTCGGGAGCAGTACTTC. The chain recombines TRBV12-3 or TRBV12-4 with TRBJ2-7, with 7 bases that match TRBD1. Trimming at V came to 5 bases and at J to 7 bases, leaving 11 bases not matched to a gene. The CDR3 spans 14 residues.